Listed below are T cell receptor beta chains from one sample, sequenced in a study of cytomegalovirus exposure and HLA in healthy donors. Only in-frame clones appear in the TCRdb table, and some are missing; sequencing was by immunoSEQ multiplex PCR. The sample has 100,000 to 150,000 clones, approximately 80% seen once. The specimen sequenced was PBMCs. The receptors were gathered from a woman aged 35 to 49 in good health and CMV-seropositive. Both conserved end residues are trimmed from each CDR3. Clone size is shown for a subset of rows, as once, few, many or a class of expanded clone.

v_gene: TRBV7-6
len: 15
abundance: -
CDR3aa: ASSLTLAGLNTGELF

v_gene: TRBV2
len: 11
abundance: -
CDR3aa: AFQGQGANEQY

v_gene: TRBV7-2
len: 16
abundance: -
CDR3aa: ASSIRRLAGVGYNEQF

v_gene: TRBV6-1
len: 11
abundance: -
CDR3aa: ASSESRVNEQF

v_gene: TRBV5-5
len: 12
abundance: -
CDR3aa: ASSALDGGYWQY

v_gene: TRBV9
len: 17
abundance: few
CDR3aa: ASSVEAGRPWVLRDEQF

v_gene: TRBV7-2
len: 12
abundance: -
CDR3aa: ASSVMGMGGEAF

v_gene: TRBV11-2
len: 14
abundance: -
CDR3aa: ASSLEVTGGYNEQF

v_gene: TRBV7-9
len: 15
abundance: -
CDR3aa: ASSGGTGTAGANVLT

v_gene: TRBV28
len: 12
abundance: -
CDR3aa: ASSLLEGSYEQY

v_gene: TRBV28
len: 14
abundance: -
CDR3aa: ASSSPGSSSYNEQF

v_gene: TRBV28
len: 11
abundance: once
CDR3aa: ASSLQGSYEQY

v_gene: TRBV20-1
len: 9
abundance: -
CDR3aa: SAFGSYEQY

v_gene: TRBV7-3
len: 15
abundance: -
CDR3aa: ASSPSGTTRGNQPQH

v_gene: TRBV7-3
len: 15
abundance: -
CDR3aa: ASSLRDSANFYNEQF

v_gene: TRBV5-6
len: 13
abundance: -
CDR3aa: ASSLALQGTNTIY

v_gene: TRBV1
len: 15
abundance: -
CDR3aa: TSSQEGHISSYNEQF

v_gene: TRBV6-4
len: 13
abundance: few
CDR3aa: ASSDPGTPSYEQY

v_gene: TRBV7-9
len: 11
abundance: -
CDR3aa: ASSLAGADVYT

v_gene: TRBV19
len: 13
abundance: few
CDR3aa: ASSISLANTGELF

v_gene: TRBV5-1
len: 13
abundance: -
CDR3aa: ASSLAGPTVGEQY

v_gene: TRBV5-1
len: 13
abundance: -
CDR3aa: ASSFSGARNQPQH

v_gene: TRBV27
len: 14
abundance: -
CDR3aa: ASSLLAGESTGELF

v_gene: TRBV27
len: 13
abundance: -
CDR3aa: ASSALGQGAMRAF

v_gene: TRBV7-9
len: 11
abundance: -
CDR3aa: ASSPSTRSEQY

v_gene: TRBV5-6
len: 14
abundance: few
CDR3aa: ASSFRTTWSYNEQF

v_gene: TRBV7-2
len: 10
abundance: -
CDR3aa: ASSPAYYGYT

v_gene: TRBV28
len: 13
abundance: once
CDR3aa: ASSLLGTKLYGYT

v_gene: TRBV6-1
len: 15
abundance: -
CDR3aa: ASSAHQTGNYRNEQF

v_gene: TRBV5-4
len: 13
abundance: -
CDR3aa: ASSLASGVQYEQY

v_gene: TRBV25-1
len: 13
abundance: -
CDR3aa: ASSDGQGDNQPQH

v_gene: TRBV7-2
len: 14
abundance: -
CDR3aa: ASSLDSGPFHGEQF

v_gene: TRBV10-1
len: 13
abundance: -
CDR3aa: ASSEGSGDYNEQF

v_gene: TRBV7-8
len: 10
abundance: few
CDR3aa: ASSFGRLEQY

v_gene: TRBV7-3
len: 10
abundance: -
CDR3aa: ASSLDRGAQY

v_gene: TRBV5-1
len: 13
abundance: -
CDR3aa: ASSLESSGAETQY

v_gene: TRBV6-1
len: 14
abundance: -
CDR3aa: ASSGRIGLAKHEQY

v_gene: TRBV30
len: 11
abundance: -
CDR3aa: AWSPDRDQPQH

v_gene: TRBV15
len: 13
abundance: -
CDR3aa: ATSPLAENTYEQY

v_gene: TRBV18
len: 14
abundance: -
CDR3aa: ASSPEAGGMKDEQF

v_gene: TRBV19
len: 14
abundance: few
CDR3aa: ASSIGNPGGNTEAF

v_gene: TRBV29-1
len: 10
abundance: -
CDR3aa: SVGLALNEQY

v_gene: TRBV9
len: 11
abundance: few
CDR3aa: ASSVRQDYEQY

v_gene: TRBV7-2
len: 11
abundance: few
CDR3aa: ASSSYYTYEQY

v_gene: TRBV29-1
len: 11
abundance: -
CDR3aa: SVEASGWDEQY

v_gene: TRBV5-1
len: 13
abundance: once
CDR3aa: ASSPGQGLGNEQF

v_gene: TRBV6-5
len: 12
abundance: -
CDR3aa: ASSRAGGRETQY

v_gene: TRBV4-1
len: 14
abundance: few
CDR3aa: ASSQKRQEIEAWQY

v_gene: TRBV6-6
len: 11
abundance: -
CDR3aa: ASSYSQYTEAF

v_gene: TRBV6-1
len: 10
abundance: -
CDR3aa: ASTEGNYGYT

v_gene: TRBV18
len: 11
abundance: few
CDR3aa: ASSRGQQSEAF

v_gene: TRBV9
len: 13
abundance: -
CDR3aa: ASSVAGGRTDTQY

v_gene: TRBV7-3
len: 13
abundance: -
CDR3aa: ASSLTTGGYTEAF

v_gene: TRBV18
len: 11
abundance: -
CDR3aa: ASSPGQYQPQH